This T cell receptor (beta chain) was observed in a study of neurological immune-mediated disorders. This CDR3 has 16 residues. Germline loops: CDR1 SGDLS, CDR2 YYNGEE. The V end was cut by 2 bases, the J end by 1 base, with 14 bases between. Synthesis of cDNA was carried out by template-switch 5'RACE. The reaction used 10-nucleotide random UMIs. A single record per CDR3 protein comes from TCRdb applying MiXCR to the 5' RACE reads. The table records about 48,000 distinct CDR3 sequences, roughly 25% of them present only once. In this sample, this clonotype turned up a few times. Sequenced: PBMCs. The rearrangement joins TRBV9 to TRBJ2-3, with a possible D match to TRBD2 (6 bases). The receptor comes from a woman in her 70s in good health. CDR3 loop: CASSVSGASGTDTQYF. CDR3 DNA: TGTGCCAGCAGCGTTTCCGGGGCTAGCGGCACAGATACGCAGTATTTT.